This TCR beta chain was retrieved from a study of human T cells and chemical hapten exposure. Turning to the study itself: The variation in per-sample TCR yields arose mainly from small differences in pooled library volumes. General study results and limits: Compared with pre-sensitization or healthy control sets, expanded TCRs clustered more. TCRs above 1 in 1000 frequency did not change with DPC sensitization.

Notes on this clonotype: Its antigen is still unknown.

Unique molecular identifiers were linked by the library to individual cDNA molecules. TCRdb used MiXCR to reprocess the reads, holding one entry per CDR3 protein. The profile shows hundreds of distinct CDR3 sequences, roughly 50% of them singletons. There are 14 residues in the CDR3. V lost 0 bases, J lost 2 bases, and 6 bases lay in between. Germline V gives CDR1 SGHRS, CDR2 YFSETQ. The treatment is: therapeutic diphenylcyclopropenone sensitization with weekly scalp DPC. The clonotype was recovered from an adult with alopecia areata. Some clones in this sample may be carry-over from other donors' samples. This table probably holds off-target reads from a library built for another chain. Sequences were derived from whole blood, sampled before DPC sensitization or 2, 6, or about 24 weeks after (not recorded which). The chain is built from TRBV5-1 and TRBJ2-1, with TRBD1 as a possible D gene (6 bases). The CDR3 bases are TGCGCCAGCAGCTTGGGGGGGCCCTACAATGAGCAGTTCTTC. Protein product: CASSLGGPYNEQFF.